The next 29 T cell receptor beta chains were all read from a single sample in a study of cytomegalovirus exposure and HLA in healthy donors. PCR involved 60 Vbeta and 13 Jbeta primers. Profiled with immunoSEQ multiplex PCR; TCRdb holds only in-frame clones, not every one. The data contain around 120,000 clones, approximately 70% of them singletons. Sequenced material: PBMCs. These receptors all come from a woman aged 55-75 years in good health and CMV-seropositive.

J is TRBJ2-7 and V is TRBV6-1, with 7 bases fitting TRBD2. Trimming at V came to 2 bases and at J to 6 bases, leaving 7 bases not matched to a gene. CDR3 size: 14 residues. CDR1 is MNHNS, CDR2 SASEGT, per germline. This CDR3 is CASSELRTSSEQYF. The CDR3 DNA reads as TGTGCCAGCAGTGAATTAAGGACTAGTAGCGAGCAGTACTTC.

The chain employs TRBV11-3 and TRBJ2-7; 7 nucleotides align to TRBD2. The CDR3 totals 15 residues. Per germline, CDR1 SGHNT and CDR2 YENEEA. V lost 1 base to trimming and J lost 6 bases; unmatched junction nucleotides: 9. CDR3 DNA sequence: TGTGCCAGCAGCTTAGGGGCAGCGGGGAGCCGCGAGCAGTACTTC. This encodes CASSLGAAGSREQYF.

The chain has TRBV2 and TRBJ2-7; D is perhaps TRBD1 (6 bases). CDR1 and CDR2 (germline): SNHLY, FYNNEI. The ends were cut back, 6 bases at V and 1 base at J, with 13 bases in the middle. The CDR3 runs to 14 residues. CDR3 residues: CASRRQALSYEQYF. The CDR3 DNA reads as TGTGCCAGCAGGAGACAGGCTTTATCCTACGAGCAGTACTTC.

This clone was seen more than once but under ten times. The genes are TRBV5-1 and TRBJ1-1; D gene uncertain. The CDR3 is 14 amino acids. Germline V gene data show CDR1 as SGHRS and CDR2 as YFSETQ. Deletions cut 0 bases from V and 0 bases from J, with 6 bases between. The CDR3 sequence: CASSLAVVNTEAFF. For the CDR3, the DNA is TGCGCCAGCAGCTTGGCCGTCGTGAACACTGAAGCTTTCTTT.

This sequence joins TRBV5-1 and TRBJ1-1; D unclear. The CDR3 contains 13 residues. Trimming shortened V by 2 bases and J by 0 bases, and 5 bases separated the two germline ends. From germline, CDR1 is SGHRS and CDR2 YFSETQ. CDR3: CASSLSMNTEAFF. CDR3 DNA sequence: TGCGCCAGCAGCTTATCCATGAACACTGAAGCTTTCTTT. The entire variable domain, with the rest obtained from reference TRBV5-1 and TRBJ1-1, is as follows: KAGVTQTPRYLIKTRGQQVTLSCSPISGHRSVSWYQQTPGQGLQFLFEYFSETQRNKGNFPGRFSGRQFSNSRSEMNVSTLELGDSALYLCASSLSMNTEAFFGQGTRLTVV.

This sequence joins TRBV10-1 and TRBJ2-7, with 7 bases lining up with TRBD1. Germline lookup yields CDR1 WNHNN and CDR2 SYGVQD (reference sequence). This CDR3 has 14 residues. The trim removed 7 bases at V and 6 bases at J, leaving 12 bases unmatched. CDR3 region: CASMYRAGGAEQYF. For the CDR3, the DNA is TGCGCCAGCATGTACCGGGCAGGGGGAGCCGAGCAGTACTTC.

CDR3 sequence reads: CASSFAGLGGGYTF. Written as DNA, the CDR3 is TGTGCCAGCAGCTTCGCAGGGTTAGGGGGAGGCTACACCTTC. The chain has TRBV7-2 and TRBJ1-2, with TRBD1 as a possible D gene (6 bases). CDR1 is SGHTA, CDR2 FQGNSA, per germline. CDR3 length: 14 amino acids. The germline V and J ends were trimmed by 3 bases and 8 bases, with 16 bases remaining between them.

This clone was seen a few times. V and J are TRBV9 and TRBJ1-1, with TRBD1 as a possible D gene (5 bases). Germline V gene sequence: CDR1 SGDLS, CDR2 YYNGEE. Between the trimmed V and J ends, which lost 4 bases and 4 bases, there was a span of 14 bases. This CDR3 is 14 amino acids long. The CDR3, as DNA: TGTGCCAGCAGCCCTCGGGTTGGGGCCACTGAAGCTTTCTTT. Its translation: CASSPRVGATEAFF. Full variable domain (rest looked up from reference TRBV9 and TRBJ1-1): DSGVTQTPKHLITATGQRVTLRCSPRSGDLSVYWYQQSLDQGLQFLIQYYNGEERAKGNILERFSAQQFPDLHSELNLSSLELGDSALYFCASSPRVGATEAFFGQGTRLTVV.

This clone was detected only a few times. The chain links TRBV14 to TRBJ2-7; weak D call: TRBD2 (6 bases). From germline, CDR1 is SGHDN and CDR2 FVKESK. Trimming shortened V by 0 bases and J by 5 bases, and 17 bases separated the two germline ends. CDR3 length: 16 amino acids. The CDR3 reads CASSQDPGVRVNEQYF. In nucleotides, the CDR3 is TGTGCCAGCAGCCAAGATCCGGGGGTCCGCGTCAACGAGCAGTACTTC. Using reference TRBV14 and TRBJ2-7 for the parts outside the CDR3, the full variable domain is EAGVTQFPSHSVIEKGQTVTLRCDPISGHDNLYWYRRVMGKEIKFLLHFVKESKQDESGMPNNRFLAERTGGTYSTLKVQPAELEDSGVYFCASSQDPGVRVNEQYFGPGTRLTVT.

CDR3 nucleotides: TGTGCCAGCAGCCAAGATCAAGACTTCACAGATACGCAGTATTTT. It is translated as CASSQDQDFTDTQYF. The chain joins TRBV4-2 to TRBJ2-3; D is ambiguous. This CDR3 is built from 15 residues. CDR1 is LGHNA, CDR2 YNFKEQ, per germline. V lost 0 bases and J 2 bases, leaving 9 bases between the germline ends.

The chain recombines TRBV7-2 with TRBJ1-4; D is unclear. With 2 bases removed from V and 4 bases from J, the gap between germline ends came to 14 bases. CDR3 length equals 16 residues. The germline gives CDR1 SGHTA, CDR2 FQGNSA. Here the CDR3 DNA reads TGTGCCAGCAGCTTATCCCCAGGCCCGTTTAATGAAAAACTGTTTTTT. This sequence encodes CASSLSPGPFNEKLFF.

The chain links TRBV27 to TRBJ1-3, with no clear D. Germline CDR1 reads MNHEY; CDR2 reads SMNVEV (reference sequence). The length of the CDR3 is 12 residues. Trimming stripped 8 bases from V and 0 bases from J, with 5 bases between. In DNA form, the CDR3 reads TGTGCCAGCGCCAGCTCTGGAAACACCATATATTTT. Its protein product is CASASSGNTIYF.

The rearrangement uses TRBV6-1 and TRBJ1-2; D is undetermined. V was pared by 5 bases and J by 0 bases, with 10 bases between. The CDR3 runs to 14 residues. The germline CDR1 and CDR2 sequences are MNHNS and SASEGT. Written as DNA, the CDR3 is TGTGCCAGCAGTATCGGCGGATCTAACTATGGCTACACCTTC. This codes for CASSIGGSNYGYTF.

This chain joins TRBV27 and TRBJ1-1, with D unclear. CDR1 is MNHEY and CDR2 is SMNVEV in the germline V gene (reference sequence). The CDR3 length is 14 residues. Deletions cut 2 bases from V and 1 base from J, with 8 bases between. For the CDR3, the DNA is TGTGCCAGCAGTTTAGCTGAACAGAACACTGAAGCTTTCTTT. As protein: CASSLAEQNTEAFF.

This clone was seen more than once but under ten times. Other nucleotide sequences from this sample produce the same CDR3. V and J are TRBV2 and TRBJ1-6; D remains unclear. The CDR3 is made up of 13 amino acids. The V end was cut by 7 bases, the J end by 10 bases, with 14 bases between. CDR1 is SNHLY, CDR2 FYNNEI, per germline. DNA of the CDR3: TGTGCCAGCACCGGACTTAGTACCTCACCCCTCCACTTT. Amino acids: CASTGLSTSPLHF.

The chain carries TRBV19 and TRBJ1-5; 8 nucleotides line up with TRBD1. Unmatched junction bases numbered 2, after V lost 1 base and J lost 0 bases. This CDR3 region has 16 residues. Per germline, CDR1 LNHDA and CDR2 SQIVND (reference sequence). For the CDR3, the DNA is TGTGCCAGTAGTATAGGGACAGGGTATAGCAATCAGCCCCAGCATTTT. This codes for CASSIGTGYSNQPQHF. Supplemented by reference TRBV19 and TRBJ1-5, the full variable domain reads DGGITQSPKYLFRKEGQNVTLSCEQNLNHDAMYWYRQDPGQGLRLIYYSQIVNDFQKGDIAEGYSVSREKKESFPLTVTSAQKNPTAFYLCASSIGTGYSNQPQHFGDGTRLSIL.

The J gene is TRBJ1-2, the V gene TRBV6-1, with TRBD1 matching over 8 bases. V trimming: 7 bases; J trimming: 0 bases; junction bases outside the gene matches: 4. Per the germline V gene, CDR1 is MNHNS and CDR2 is SASEGT. The CDR3 is 14 amino acids. CDR3 DNA: TGTGCCAGCACGGGGGACAGGCCTAACTATGGCTACACCTTC. Translating gives CASTGDRPNYGYTF.

V and J are TRBV2 and TRBJ1-1; tentatively, D is TRBD1 (5 bases). The germline CDR1 and CDR2 sequences are SNHLY and FYNNEI. The CDR3 length is 13 residues. V was shortened by 6 bases and J by 2 bases, with 10 bases between the two germline ends. In DNA, the CDR3 is TGTGCCAGCAGACCGGGGGAAAACACTGAAGCTTTCTTT. It specifies CASRPGENTEAFF.

The chain couples TRBV9 to TRBJ2-1; tentatively, D is TRBD2 (5 bases). This CDR3 has 14 amino acids. V shed 0 bases and J shed 7 bases, with 11 bases lying between them. The germline gives CDR1 SGDLS, CDR2 YYNGEE. Here the CDR3 reads CASSVAPSRNEQFF. CDR3 sequence (DNA): TGTGCCAGCAGCGTAGCCCCTAGCAGGAATGAGCAGTTCTTC.

This clone was observed a handful of times. The chain uses TRBV10-3 and TRBJ2-3; TRBD1 matches 7 bases. The CDR3 sequence is 15 residues long. V shed 2 bases, J shed 0 bases, and the junction held 2 bases outside the gene matches. In germline, CDR1 is ENHRY, CDR2 SYGVKD. The CDR3 nucleotides read TGTGCCATCAGTGAGCCGACAGGGAGCACAGATACGCAGTATTTT. The encoded protein is CAISEPTGSTDTQYF.

V gene TRBV6-1 combines with J gene TRBJ2-4, with 12 bases matching TRBD1. Germline CDR1 MNHNS, CDR2 SASEGT. This CDR3 has 15 residues. V shed 4 bases, J shed 6 bases, and the junction held 4 bases outside the gene matches. Here the CDR3 DNA reads TGTGCCAGCAGTGTGGCGGGACAGGGGGCAAACATTCAGTACTTC. Amino acids: CASSVAGQGANIQYF.

This clone was found once. The V call is TRBV5-5, the J call TRBJ2-2, with 11 bases fitting TRBD1. The germline CDR1 and CDR2 sequences are SGHKS and YYEKEE (reference sequence). This CDR3 is 17 amino acids long. The V segment lost 3 bases and the J segment 4 bases; nucleotides outside the gene matches: 8. CDR3 coding DNA: TGTGCCAGCAGCTCGGACAGGGGGCGGTCGGGCACCGGGGAGCTGTTTTTT. Amino acid sequence: CASSSDRGRSGTGELFF.

The J gene is TRBJ2-5, the V gene TRBV2; D gene uncertain. CDR3 length: 15 amino acids. CDR1 and CDR2 (germline): SNHLY, FYNNEI. The V end was cut by 4 bases, the J end by 5 bases, with 17 bases between. This CDR3 reads CASSVNLGDGETQYF. CDR3 DNA sequence: TGTGCCAGCAGTGTAAACCTAGGCGACGGGGAGACCCAGTACTTC.

V and J are TRBV7-3 and TRBJ2-1, with D perhaps TRBD2 (5 bases). V shed 5 bases and J shed 5 bases, with 16 bases lying between them. The CDR3 is made up of 15 amino acids. From germline, CDR1 is SGHTA and CDR2 FQGTGA. The DNA for the CDR3 is TGTGCCAGCAGCCCTATAGGCCCAGCGGACAATGAGCAGTTCTTC. This gives the protein CASSPIGPADNEQFF.

The V and J genes are TRBV10-1 and TRBJ2-3; 9 bases map to TRBD1. The CDR3 loop spans 15 amino acids. CDR1 is WNHNN, CDR2 SYGVQD, per germline (reference sequence). V was pared by 5 bases and J by 2 bases, with 5 bases of the junction left unmatched. The CDR3 DNA reads as TGCGCCAGCAGTACCGGGACAGGGATCACAGATACGCAGTATTTT. Its protein is CASSTGTGITDTQYF.

On this clone: This is likely a read error, given that the CDR3 carries no conserved phenylalanine or tryptophan at its end. J is TRBJ1-2 and V is TRBV20-1; D remains ambiguous. V shed 1 base and J shed 6 bases, with 6 bases lying between them. The germline CDR1 and CDR2 sequences are DFQATT and SNEGSKA (reference sequence). This CDR3 is 11 amino acids long. CDR3 in DNA: TGCAGTGCTAGAGGGGCGCATGGCTACACCCTC. Its protein product is CSARGAHGYTL.

The V and J genes are TRBV14 and TRBJ2-5; 7 bases are a match to TRBD2. Germline CDR1 SGHDN, CDR2 FVKESK. The CDR3 spans 17 residues. The V and J ends lost 4 bases and 5 bases, in that order; junction bases with no gene match: 16. CDR3 DNA sequence: TGTGCCAGCAGCCCCCGGGAGGTCGTGTCTCTAACGGAGACCCAGTACTTC. It encodes CASSPREVVSLTETQYF.

The gene calls are TRBV19 and TRBJ2-7; weak D call: TRBD1 (6 bases). With 6 bases removed from V and 2 bases from J, the gap between germline ends came to 11 bases. The germline V gene encodes CDR1 LNHDA and CDR2 SQIVND (reference sequence). The CDR3 is 13 amino acids. The CDR3 DNA sequence: TGTGCCAGTAGGAGGACAGCAACCTACGAGCAGTACTTC. Protein sequence: CASRRTATYEQYF.

V and J are TRBV18 and TRBJ1-2, with D possibly TRBD1 on 6 matching bases. The CDR3 loop spans 14 amino acids. V shed 6 bases and J shed 7 bases, with 18 bases lying between them. CDR1 is KGHSH and CDR2 is LQKENI in the germline V gene. This CDR3 is CASSQTDSSRGYTF. The CDR3 region has the DNA TGTGCCAGCTCCCAGACGGACAGTTCTCGTGGCTACACCTTC.